The 12 T cell receptor beta chains in this list originate from one sample, sequenced in a study of shared clonotypes between healthy human individuals. Generated by immunoSEQ multiplex PCR, the TCRdb table keeps only in-frame clones and is missing some. The sample gives 1.5 million to 2.5 million clones, over 85% of which show up once; less than 1.5% is in the top ten. The naive CD8 fraction comprised CD45RO-negative cells positively selected for CCR7 and excluded terminally differentiated effector memory CD45RA+ cells. The sequenced sample consisted of naive CD8+ T cells sorted from blood. Every receptor here comes from a man aged 18 to 29 in good health.

V and J are TRBV6-1 and TRBJ2-1; 9 bases are shared with TRBD2. Germline V CDR1 and CDR2: MNHNS, SASEGT. The CDR3 extends over 16 amino acids. V was pared by 3 bases and J by 7 bases, with 10 bases of the junction left unmatched. CDR3 region: CASSDPRGGPFNEQFF. CDR3 bases: TGTGCCAGCAGTGACCCGCGGGGGGGCCCTTTTAATGAGCAGTTCTTC.

This clone was detected once. CDR3 loop: CASSWSGGADYGYTF. The CDR3 DNA reads TGTGCCAGCAGTTGGTCAGGGGGCGCGGACTATGGCTACACCTTC. V usage is TRBV27 and J usage is TRBJ1-2; TRBD1 matches 8 bases. The junction had 7 bases not matched to a gene; V was cut back by 4 bases and J by 3 bases. The CDR3 spans 15 residues. The V gene's germline CDR1 is MNHEY and CDR2 SMNVEV (reference sequence).

V is TRBV15 and J is TRBJ2-7, with 8 bases that match TRBD1. Germline values: CDR1 LNHNV, CDR2 YYDKDF (reference sequence). The J segment lost 3 bases and the V segment lost 4 bases, leaving 2 bases of the junction unmatched. The CDR3 spans 13 residues. The CDR3 loop is CATSMDRVYEQYF. The CDR3 nucleotides read TGTGCCACCAGCATGGACAGGGTCTACGAGCAGTACTTC. The full variable domain, with the rest looked up from reference TRBV15 and TRBJ2-7, is DAMVIQNPRYQVTQFGKPVTLSCSQTLNHNVMYWYQQKSSQAPKLLFHYYDKDFNNEADTPDNFQSRRPNTSFCFLDIRSPGLGDTAMYLCATSMDRVYEQYFGPGTRLTVT.

The V gene is TRBV15, the J gene TRBJ1-4, with D hard to call. V was cut by 0 bases and J by 7 bases, with 12 bases left in between. The CDR3 covers 15 residues. Germline V gene lookup returns CDR1 LNHNV and CDR2 YYDKDF (reference sequence). The CDR3 sequence: CATSRELLEGEKLFF. CDR3 nucleotides: TGTGCCACCAGCAGAGAGTTGTTGGAAGGTGAAAAACTGTTTTTT.

In this sample, this clone turned up once. The chain is built from TRBV2 and TRBJ1-4; 7 bases line up with TRBD1. The germline V gene encodes CDR1 SNHLY and CDR2 FYNNEI. Trimming cost V 3 bases and J 8 bases; bases outside gene matches: 6. The CDR3 covers 14 residues. The CDR3 DNA reads TGTGCCAGCAGTGACCCCGGGACAGAAGAAAAACTGTTTTTT. Amino acid sequence: CASSDPGTEEKLFF.

A note on this clone: Different DNA sequences within this sample yield the same CDR3. This chain joins TRBV2 and TRBJ1-1; D unresolved. Germline V lookup: CDR1 SNHLY, CDR2 FYNNEI. This CDR3 spans 12 amino acids. V was pared by 3 bases and J by 3 bases, with 5 bases between. Written as DNA, the CDR3 is TGTGCCAGCAGTGAGGTTTACACTGAAGCTTTCTTT. This gives the protein CASSEVYTEAFF. Complete variable domain (other parts from reference TRBV2 and TRBJ1-1): EPEVTQTPSHQVTQMGQEVILRCVPISNHLYFYWYRQILGQKVEFLVSFYNNEISEKSEIFDDQFSVERPDGSNFTLKIRSTKLEDSAMYFCASSEVYTEAFFGQGTRLTVV.

Comment on this clone: This sample includes further DNA sequences coding for the same CDR3. The chain combines TRBV27 with TRBJ2-7; 7 positions match TRBD1. There are 14 residues in the CDR3. V shed 6 bases, J shed 3 bases, and the junction held 8 bases outside the gene matches. From germline, CDR1 is MNHEY and CDR2 SMNVEV (reference sequence). In nucleotides, the CDR3 is TGTGCCAGCAGCTTGAATAGGGACAGCTACGAGCAGTACTTC. Translation gives CASSLNRDSYEQYF.

This clone occurred once. The chain is built from TRBV11-3 and TRBJ2-1, with 7 bases that match TRBD2. V shed 1 base and J 3 bases; nucleotides not matched to a gene: 9. Germline values: CDR1 SGHNT, CDR2 YENEEA. The CDR3 is 17 amino acids. The CDR3 sequence is CASSLVPRDYHYNEQFF. The DNA for the CDR3 is TGTGCCAGCAGCTTAGTCCCCCGGGACTACCACTACAATGAGCAGTTCTTC.

The chain is built from TRBV27 and TRBJ2-5; TRBD1 agrees at 9 bases. The CDR3 runs 15 residues. Trimming took 5 bases from V and 4 from J; bases not matched to a gene: 8. Germline assignment: CDR1 MNHEY and CDR2 SMNVEV (reference sequence). The CDR3 here is CASSGGTGPPETQYF. The CDR3 region has the DNA TGTGCCAGCAGTGGAGGGACAGGGCCCCCAGAGACCCAGTACTTC.

As concerns this clone: The sample carries other DNA sequences with the same CDR3. The chain combines TRBV27 with TRBJ2-7, with D perhaps matching TRBD1 (6 bases). This CDR3 contains 13 residues. Deletions cut 5 bases from V and 1 base from J, with 9 bases between. Germline-derived CDR1 and CDR2 are MNHEY and SMNVEV (reference sequence). CDR3 region: CASSVGTSYEQYF. DNA of the CDR3: TGTGCCAGCAGTGTGGGGACATCCTACGAGCAGTACTTC.

The chain employs TRBV11-2 and TRBJ1-1; D ambiguous. The V end lost 2 bases, the J end lost 2 bases, and 6 bases lay between the germline ends. The CDR3 covers 13 residues. Germline-derived CDR1 and CDR2 are SGHAT and FQNNGV. The DNA for the CDR3 is TGTGCCAGCAGCTTAAATGTTAACACTGAAGCTTTCTTT. Protein product: CASSLNVNTEAFF.

This chain joins TRBV11-2 and TRBJ2-5; the D gene could be TRBD1 or TRBD2 (5 bases each). Trimming cost V 7 bases and J 0 bases, with 12 bases left between them. Germline V gene data show CDR1 as SGHAT and CDR2 as FQNNGV. This CDR3 region has 14 residues. Here the CDR3 reads CASTFRDDQETQYF. CDR3 coding DNA: TGTGCCAGCACCTTCCGGGACGACCAAGAGACCCAGTACTTC. Supplemented by reference TRBV11-2 and TRBJ2-5, the full variable domain reads EAGVAQSPRYKIIEKRQSVAFWCNPISGHATLYWYQQILGQGPKLLIQFQNNGVVDDSQLPKDRFSAERLKGVDSTLKIQPAKLEDSAVYLCASTFRDDQETQYFGPGTRLLVL.